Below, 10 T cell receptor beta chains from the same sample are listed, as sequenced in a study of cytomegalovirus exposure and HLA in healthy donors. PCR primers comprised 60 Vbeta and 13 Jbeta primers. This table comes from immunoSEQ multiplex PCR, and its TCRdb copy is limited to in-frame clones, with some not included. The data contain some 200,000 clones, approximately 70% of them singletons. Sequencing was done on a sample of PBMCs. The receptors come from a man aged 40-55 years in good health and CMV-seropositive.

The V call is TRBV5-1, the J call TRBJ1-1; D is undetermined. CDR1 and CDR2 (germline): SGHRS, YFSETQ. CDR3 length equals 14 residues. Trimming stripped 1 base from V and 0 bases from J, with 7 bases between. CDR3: CASSLPDLNTEAFF. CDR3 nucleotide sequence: TGCGCCAGCAGCTTGCCAGATTTGAACACTGAAGCTTTCTTT.

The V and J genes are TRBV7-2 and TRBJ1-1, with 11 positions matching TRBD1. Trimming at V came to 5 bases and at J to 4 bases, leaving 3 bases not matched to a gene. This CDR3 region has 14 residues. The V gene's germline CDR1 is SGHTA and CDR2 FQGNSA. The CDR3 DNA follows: TGTGCCAGCAGCGCCGGGACAGGGGGCACTGAAGCTTTCTTT. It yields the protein CASSAGTGGTEAFF.

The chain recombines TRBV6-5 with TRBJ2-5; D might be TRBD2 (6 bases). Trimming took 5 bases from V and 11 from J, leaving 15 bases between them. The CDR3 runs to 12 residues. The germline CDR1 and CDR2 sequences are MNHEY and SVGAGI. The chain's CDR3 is CASSGDSLEQYF. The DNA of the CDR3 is TGTGCCAGCAGTGGGGACTCGCTTGAGCAGTACTTC.

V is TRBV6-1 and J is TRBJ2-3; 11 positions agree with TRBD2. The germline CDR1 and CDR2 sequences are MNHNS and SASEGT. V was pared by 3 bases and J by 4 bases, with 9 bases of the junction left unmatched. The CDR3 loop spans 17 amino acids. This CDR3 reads CASSDLLSGGAADTQYF. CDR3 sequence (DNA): TGTGCCAGCAGTGATCTCCTTAGCGGGGGGGCCGCAGATACGCAGTATTTT.

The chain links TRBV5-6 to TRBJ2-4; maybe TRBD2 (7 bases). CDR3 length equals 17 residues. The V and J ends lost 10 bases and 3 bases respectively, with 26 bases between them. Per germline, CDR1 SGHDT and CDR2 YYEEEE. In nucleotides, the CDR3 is TGTGCCCACCTTTGGGGGGCGGGGGCCGGGAGCAAAAACATTCAGTACTTC. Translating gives CAHLWGAGAGSKNIQYF.

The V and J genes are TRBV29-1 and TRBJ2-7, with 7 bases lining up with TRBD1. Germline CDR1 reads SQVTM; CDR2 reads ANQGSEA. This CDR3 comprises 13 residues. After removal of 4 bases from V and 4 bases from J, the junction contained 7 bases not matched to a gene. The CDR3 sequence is CSVAGRGSYEQYF. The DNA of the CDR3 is TGCAGCGTTGCGGGCAGGGGGTCTTACGAGCAGTACTTC.

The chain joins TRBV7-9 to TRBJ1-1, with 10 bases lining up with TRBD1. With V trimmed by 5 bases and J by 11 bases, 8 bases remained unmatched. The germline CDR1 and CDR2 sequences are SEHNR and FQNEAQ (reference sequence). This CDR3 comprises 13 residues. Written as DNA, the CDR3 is TGTGCCAGCAGCACGACAGGGGGCGCGGCGGCTTTCTTT. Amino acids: CASSTTGGAAAFF.

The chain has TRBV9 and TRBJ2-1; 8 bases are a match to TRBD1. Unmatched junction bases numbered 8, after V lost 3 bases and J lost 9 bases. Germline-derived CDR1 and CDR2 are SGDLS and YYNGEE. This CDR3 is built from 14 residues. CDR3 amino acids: CASSDDRGGVEQFF. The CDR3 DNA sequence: TGTGCCAGCAGCGATGACAGGGGTGGGGTTGAGCAGTTCTTC. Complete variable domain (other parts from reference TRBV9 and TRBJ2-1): DSGVTQTPKHLITATGQRVTLRCSPRSGDLSVYWYQQSLDQGLQFLIQYYNGEERAKGNILERFSAQQFPDLHSELNLSSLELGDSALYFCASSDDRGGVEQFFGPGTRLTVL.

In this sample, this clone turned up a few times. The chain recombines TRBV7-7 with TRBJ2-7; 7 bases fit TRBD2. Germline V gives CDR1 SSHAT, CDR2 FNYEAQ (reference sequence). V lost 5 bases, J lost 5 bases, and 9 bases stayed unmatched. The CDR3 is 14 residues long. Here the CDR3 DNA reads TGTGCCAGCAGCCTAGACTTGGGGGGGAACGAGCAGTACTTC. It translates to CASSLDLGGNEQYF.

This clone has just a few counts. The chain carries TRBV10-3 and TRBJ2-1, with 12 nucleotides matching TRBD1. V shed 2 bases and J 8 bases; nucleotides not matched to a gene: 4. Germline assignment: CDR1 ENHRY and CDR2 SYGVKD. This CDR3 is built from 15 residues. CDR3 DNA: TGTGCCATCAGTGAGGGGACAGGGGGCGTCGATGAGCAGTTCTTC. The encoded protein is CAISEGTGGVDEQFF.